This TCR beta chain was profiled in a study of shared clonotypes between healthy human individuals. This clone was seen just once. The antigen is unknown. Study-wide results and caveats: Enrolling few donors narrowed the genetic and exposure-history diversity that was represented.

Sequencing was performed with immunoSEQ multiplex PCR; in TCRdb, only in-frame clones are kept and a portion is missing. The table shows 1.4 million or so clones, with approximately 98.5% occurring only once. CD4+ cells were split into CD45RA+ naive and CD45RA-negative memory subsets. The CDR3 sequence is 17 residues long. Trimming at V came to 3 bases and at J to 0 bases, leaving 7 bases not matched to a gene. CDR1 and CDR2 from the germline V gene are SGDLS and YYNGEE. The sequencing sample was made of naive CD4+ T cells sorted from blood. The subset here: CD45RA+ positively selected. This receptor was identified in a man aged 25-40 years in good health. The V and J genes are TRBV9 and TRBJ2-1; the match to TRBD2 covers 9 bases. In DNA, the CDR3 is TGTGCCAGCAGCGCCAGCGGGAGGACCCCCTCCTACAATGAGCAGTTCTTC. Its protein is CASSASGRTPSYNEQFF.